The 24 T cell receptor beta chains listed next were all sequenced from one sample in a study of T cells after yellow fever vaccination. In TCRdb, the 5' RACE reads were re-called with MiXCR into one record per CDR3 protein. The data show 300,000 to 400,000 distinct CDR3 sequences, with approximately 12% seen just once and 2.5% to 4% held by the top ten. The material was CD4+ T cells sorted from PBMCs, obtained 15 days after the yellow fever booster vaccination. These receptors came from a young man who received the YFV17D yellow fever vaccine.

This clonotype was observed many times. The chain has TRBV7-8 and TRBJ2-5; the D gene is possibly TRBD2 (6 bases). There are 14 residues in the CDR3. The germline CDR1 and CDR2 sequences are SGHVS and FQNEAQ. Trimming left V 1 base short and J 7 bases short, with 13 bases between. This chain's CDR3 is CASSLGSAEGTQYF. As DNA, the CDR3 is TGTGCCAGCAGCTTAGGATCTGCGGAGGGGACCCAGTACTTC.

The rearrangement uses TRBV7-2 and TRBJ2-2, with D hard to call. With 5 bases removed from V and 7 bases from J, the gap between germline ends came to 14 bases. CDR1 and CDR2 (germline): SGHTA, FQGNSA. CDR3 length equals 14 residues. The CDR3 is CASSPPGSGGELFF. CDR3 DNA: TGTGCCAGCAGCCCGCCCGGGTCTGGCGGGGAGCTGTTTTTT.

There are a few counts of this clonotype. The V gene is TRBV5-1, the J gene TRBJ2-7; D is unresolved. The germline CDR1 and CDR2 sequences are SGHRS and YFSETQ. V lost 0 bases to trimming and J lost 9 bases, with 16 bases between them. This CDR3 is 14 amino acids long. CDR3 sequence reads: CASSLDKGLKPQYV. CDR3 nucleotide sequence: TGCGCCAGCAGCTTGGATAAGGGCCTCAAACCGCAGTACGTC.

The DNA of the CDR3 is TGCGCCAGCAGCCCGGCCGGTAGCTCCTACAATGAGCAGTTCTTC. Encoded protein: CASSPAGSSYNEQFF. This chain connects TRBV5-1 to TRBJ2-1; no firm D call. This CDR3 comprises 15 residues. Deletions cut 4 bases from V and 0 bases from J, with 11 bases between. Germline assignment: CDR1 SGHRS and CDR2 YFSETQ.

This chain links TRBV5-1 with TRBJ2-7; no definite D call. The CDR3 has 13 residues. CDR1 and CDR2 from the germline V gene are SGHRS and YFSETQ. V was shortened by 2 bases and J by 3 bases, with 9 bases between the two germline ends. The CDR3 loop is CASSFATNYEQYF. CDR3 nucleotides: TGCGCCAGCAGCTTCGCCACCAACTACGAGCAGTACTTC.

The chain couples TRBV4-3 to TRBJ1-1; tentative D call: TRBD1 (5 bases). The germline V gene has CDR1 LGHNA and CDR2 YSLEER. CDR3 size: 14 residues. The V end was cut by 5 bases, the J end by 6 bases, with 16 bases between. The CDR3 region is CASSSNAGRAEAFF. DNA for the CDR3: TGCGCCAGCAGCTCAAACGCGGGCAGGGCTGAAGCTTTCTTT.

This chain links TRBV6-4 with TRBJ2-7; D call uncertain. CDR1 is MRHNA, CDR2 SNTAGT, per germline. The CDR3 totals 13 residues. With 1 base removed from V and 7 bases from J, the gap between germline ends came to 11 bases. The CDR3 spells CASSDLGIFEQYV. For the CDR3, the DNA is TGTGCCAGCAGTGACTTGGGGATTTTTGAGCAGTACGTC.

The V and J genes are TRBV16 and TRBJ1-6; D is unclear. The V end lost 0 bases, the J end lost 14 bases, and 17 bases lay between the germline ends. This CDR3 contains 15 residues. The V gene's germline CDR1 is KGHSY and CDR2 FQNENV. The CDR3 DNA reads TGTGCCAGCAGCCAATCGGCCCCTCCATGGGGAGCCCTCCACTTT. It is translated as CASSQSAPPWGALHF. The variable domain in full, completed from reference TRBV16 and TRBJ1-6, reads GEEVAQTPKHLVRGEGQKAKLYCAPIKGHSYVFWYQQVLKNEFKFLISFQNENVFDETGMPKERFSAKCLPNSPCSLEIQATKLEDSAVYFCASSQSAPPWGALHFGNGTRLTVT.

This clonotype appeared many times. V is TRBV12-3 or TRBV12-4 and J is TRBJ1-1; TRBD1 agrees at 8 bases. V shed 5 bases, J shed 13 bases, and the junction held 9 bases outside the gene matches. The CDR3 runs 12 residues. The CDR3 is CASSSPGQVHFF. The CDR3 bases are TGTGCCAGCAGTAGTCCGGGACAGGTCCATTTCTTT.

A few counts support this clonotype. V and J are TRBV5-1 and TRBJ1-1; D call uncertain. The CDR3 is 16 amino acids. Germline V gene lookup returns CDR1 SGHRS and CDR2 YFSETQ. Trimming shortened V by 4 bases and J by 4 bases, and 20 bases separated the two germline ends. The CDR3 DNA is TGCGCCAGCAGCCCCCGCGAGGGATTCGGAGTCACTGAAGCTTTCTTT. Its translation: CASSPREGFGVTEAFF.

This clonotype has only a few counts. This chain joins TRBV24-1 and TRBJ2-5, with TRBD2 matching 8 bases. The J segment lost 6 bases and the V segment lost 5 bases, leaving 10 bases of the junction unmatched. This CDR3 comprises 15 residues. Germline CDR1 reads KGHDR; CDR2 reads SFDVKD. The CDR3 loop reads CATSAFGGAPQTQYF. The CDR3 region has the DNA TGTGCCACCAGTGCCTTCGGGGGGGCGCCCCAGACCCAGTACTTC.

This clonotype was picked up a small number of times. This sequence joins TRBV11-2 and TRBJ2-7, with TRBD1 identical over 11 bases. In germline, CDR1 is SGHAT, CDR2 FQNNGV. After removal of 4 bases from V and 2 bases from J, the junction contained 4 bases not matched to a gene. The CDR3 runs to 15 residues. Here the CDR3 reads CASSSGTGGTYEQYF. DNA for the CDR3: TGTGCCAGCAGCTCCGGGACAGGGGGAACCTACGAGCAGTACTTC.

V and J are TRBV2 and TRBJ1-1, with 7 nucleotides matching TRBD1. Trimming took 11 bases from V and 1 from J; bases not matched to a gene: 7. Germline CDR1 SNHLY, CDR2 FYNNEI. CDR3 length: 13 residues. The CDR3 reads CAGSGTENTEAFF. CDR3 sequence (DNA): TGTGCCGGGTCCGGGACAGAGAACACTGAAGCTTTCTTT.

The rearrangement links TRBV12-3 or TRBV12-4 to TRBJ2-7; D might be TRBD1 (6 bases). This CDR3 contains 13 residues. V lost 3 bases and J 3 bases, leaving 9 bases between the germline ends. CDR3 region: CASSLQGFYEQYV. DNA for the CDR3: TGTGCCAGCAGTTTGCAGGGGTTCTACGAGCAGTACGTC.

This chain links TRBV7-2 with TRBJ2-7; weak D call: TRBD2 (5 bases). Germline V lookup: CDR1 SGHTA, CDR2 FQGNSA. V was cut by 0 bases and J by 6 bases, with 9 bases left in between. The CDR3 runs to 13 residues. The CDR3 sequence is CASSLARESEQYV. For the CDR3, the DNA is TGTGCCAGCAGCTTAGCGAGGGAATCCGAGCAGTACGTC.

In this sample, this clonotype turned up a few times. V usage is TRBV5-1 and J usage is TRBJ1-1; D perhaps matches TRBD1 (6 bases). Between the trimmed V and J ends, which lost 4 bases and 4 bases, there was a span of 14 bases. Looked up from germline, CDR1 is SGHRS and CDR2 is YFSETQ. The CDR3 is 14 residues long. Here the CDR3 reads CASSQQGGSTEAFF. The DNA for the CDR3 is TGCGCCAGCAGCCAACAGGGTGGGTCCACTGAAGCTTTCTTT.

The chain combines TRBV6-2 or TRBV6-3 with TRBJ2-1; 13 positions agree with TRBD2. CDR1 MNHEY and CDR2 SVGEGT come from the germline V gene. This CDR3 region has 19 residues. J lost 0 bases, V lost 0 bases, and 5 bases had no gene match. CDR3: CASSYSKLAGGSSYNEQFF. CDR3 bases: TGTGCCAGCAGTTACTCGAAACTAGCGGGGGGGAGCTCCTACAATGAGCAGTTCTTC.

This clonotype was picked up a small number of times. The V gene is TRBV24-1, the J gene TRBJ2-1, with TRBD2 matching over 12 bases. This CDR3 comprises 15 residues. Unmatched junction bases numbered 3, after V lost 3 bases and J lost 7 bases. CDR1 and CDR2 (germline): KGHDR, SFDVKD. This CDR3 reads CATSDASGGENEQFF. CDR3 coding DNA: TGTGCCACCAGTGATGCTAGCGGGGGGGAGAATGAGCAGTTCTTC.

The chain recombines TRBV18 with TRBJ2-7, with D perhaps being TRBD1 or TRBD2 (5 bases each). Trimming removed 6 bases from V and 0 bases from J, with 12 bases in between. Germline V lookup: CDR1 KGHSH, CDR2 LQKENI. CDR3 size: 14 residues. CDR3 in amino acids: CASSQPGSSYEQYV. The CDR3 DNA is TGTGCCAGCTCCCAGCCAGGGAGCTCCTACGAGCAGTACGTC.

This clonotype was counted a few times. The CDR3 DNA is TGTGCCAGCAGCTTAGCGACAGACTATGGCTACACCTTC. It is translated as CASSLATDYGYTF. This rearrangement joins TRBV7-2 to TRBJ1-2; tentative D call: TRBD1 (5 bases). CDR3 size: 13 residues. The germline V gene encodes CDR1 SGHTA and CDR2 FQGNSA. V dropped 0 bases and J dropped 3 bases, with 5 bases sitting between them.

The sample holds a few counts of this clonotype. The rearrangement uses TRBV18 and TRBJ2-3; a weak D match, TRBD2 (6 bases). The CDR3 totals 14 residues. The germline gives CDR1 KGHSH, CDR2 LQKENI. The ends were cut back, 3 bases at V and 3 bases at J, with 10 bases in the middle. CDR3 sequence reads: CASSPRLGTDTQYF. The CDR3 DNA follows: TGTGCCAGCTCACCCCGACTAGGGACAGATACGCAGTATTTT.

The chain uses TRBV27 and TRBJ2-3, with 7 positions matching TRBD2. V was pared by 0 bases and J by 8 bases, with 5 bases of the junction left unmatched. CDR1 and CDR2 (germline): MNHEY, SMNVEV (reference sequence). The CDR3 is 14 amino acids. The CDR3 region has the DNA TGTGCCAGCAGTTTATCAGGACTAGTTCTTACGCAGTATTTT. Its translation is CASSLSGLVLTQYF.

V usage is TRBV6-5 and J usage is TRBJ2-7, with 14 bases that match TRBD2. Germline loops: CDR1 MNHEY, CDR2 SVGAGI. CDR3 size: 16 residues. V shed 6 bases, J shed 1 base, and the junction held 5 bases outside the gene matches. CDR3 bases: TGTGCCAGCAGAAGGACTAGCGGGGGGTCTTCCTACGAGCAGTACTTC. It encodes CASRRTSGGSSYEQYF.

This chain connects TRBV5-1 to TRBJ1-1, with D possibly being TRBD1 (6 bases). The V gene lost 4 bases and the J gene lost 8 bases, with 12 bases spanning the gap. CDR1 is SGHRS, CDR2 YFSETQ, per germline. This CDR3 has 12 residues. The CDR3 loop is CASSRRDNEAFF. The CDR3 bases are TGCGCCAGCAGCCGGCGGGACAACGAAGCTTTCTTT.